These 16 T cell receptor beta chains share one sample of origin, sequenced in a study of T cell responses to AZD1222 COVID-19 vaccine. Generated by immunoSEQ multiplex PCR, the TCRdb table keeps only in-frame clones and is missing some. The repertoire holds approximately 140,000 clones, about 90% seen once, with 5.2% in the top ten. The sequencing here drew on peripheral blood, taken on day 0 of AZD1222 vaccination. Source of these receptors: an adult in good health.

The chain is built from TRBV5-4 and TRBJ2-3; D is unresolved. Germline V gene data show CDR1 as SGHNT and CDR2 as YYREEE (reference sequence). The CDR3 covers 14 residues. V dropped 0 bases and J dropped 3 bases, with 8 bases sitting between them. The CDR3 DNA is TGTGCCAGCAGCTTGGGCTGGGGTACAGATACGCAGTATTTT. It translates to CASSLGWGTDTQYF.

About this clone itself: The germline gene is not matched at one end of the junction; a read error may be the cause. This chain links TRBV3-1 (or the pseudogene TRBV3-2) with TRBJ1-4; D is unresolved. The CDR3 is 15 residues long. The germline V gene has CDR1 LGHDT and CDR2 YNNKEL (reference sequence). The CDR3 is CASTQSPAANEKLFF. In DNA, the CDR3 is TGTGCCAGCACCCAAAGCCCGGCCGCTAATGAAAAACTGTTTTTT.

The chain employs TRBV5-1 and TRBJ2-7; D is possibly TRBD1 or TRBD2 (5 bases each). Trimming took 4 bases from V and 0 from J, leaving 11 bases between them. Germline CDR1 is SGHRS and CDR2 is YFSETQ. The length of the CDR3 is 14 residues. The CDR3 protein is CASSPGTISYEQYF. The CDR3, as DNA: TGCGCCAGCAGCCCCGGGACCATCTCCTACGAGCAGTACTTC. The full variable domain, with the rest looked up from reference TRBV5-1 and TRBJ2-7, is KAGVTQTPRYLIKTRGQQVTLSCSPISGHRSVSWYQQTPGQGLQFLFEYFSETQRNKGNFPGRFSGRQFSNSRSEMNVSTLELGDSALYLCASSPGTISYEQYFGPGTRLTVT.

This chain uses TRBV19 with TRBJ1-5; 7 bases are shared with TRBD1. Trimming cost V 5 bases and J 2 bases; bases outside gene matches: 3. CDR3 length: 14 residues. CDR1 and CDR2 (germline): LNHDA, SQIVND (reference sequence). The CDR3 spells CASSVTGGNQPQHF. In nucleotides, the CDR3 is TGTGCCAGTAGTGTCACAGGGGGCAATCAGCCCCAGCATTTT.

Comments on this clone: Different DNA sequences within this sample yield the same CDR3. The chain has TRBV6-2 or TRBV6-3 and TRBJ1-5; no reliable D call. The CDR3 is 12 amino acids. CDR1 and CDR2 (germline): MNHEY, SVGEGT. With 2 bases removed from V and 7 bases from J, the gap between germline ends came to 6 bases. CDR3 DNA sequence: TGTGCCAGCAGTTACCTGGGGCAGCCCCAGCATTTT. It specifies CASSYLGQPQHF.

The chain is built from TRBV3-1 (or the pseudogene TRBV3-2) and TRBJ1-2; 7 bases align to TRBD1. V gave up 4 bases and J gave up 4 bases; unmatched junction bases: 6. Germline loops: CDR1 LGHDT, CDR2 YNNKEL (reference sequence). The CDR3 loop spans 14 amino acids. The CDR3 here is CASSPLRDSYGYTF. The DNA of the CDR3 is TGTGCCAGCAGCCCGCTCCGGGACAGCTATGGCTACACCTTC.

CDR3: CASSFGPGTDTQYF. For the CDR3, the DNA is TGTGCCAGCAGCTTTGGACCGGGGACAGATACGCAGTATTTT. V is TRBV7-9 and J is TRBJ2-3, with D possibly matching TRBD2 (5 bases). CDR1 and CDR2 from the germline V gene are SEHNR and FQNEAQ (reference sequence). The ends were cut back, 3 bases at V and 3 bases at J, with 10 bases in the middle. CDR3 length: 14 amino acids. Supplemented by reference TRBV7-9 and TRBJ2-3, the full variable domain reads DTGVSQNPRHKITKRGQNVTFRCDPISEHNRLYWYRQTLGQGPEFLTYFQNEAQLEKSRLLSDRFSAERPKGSFSTLEIQRTEQGDSAMYLCASSFGPGTDTQYFGPGTRLTVL.

A remark on this clone: The sample contains more than one DNA sequence encoding this CDR3. CDR3 nucleotides: TGCAGCGTGTCAGGCTCTGGGGCCAACGTCCTGACTTTC. This gives the protein CSVSGSGANVLTF. V and J are TRBV29-1 and TRBJ2-6; D unresolved. The germline V gene encodes CDR1 SQVTM and CDR2 ANQGSEA. The CDR3 length is 13 residues. V gave up 6 bases and J gave up 0 bases, with 6 bases separating them.

The genes are TRBV7-6 and TRBJ2-3; D is ambiguous. The CDR3 is made up of 11 amino acids. V was trimmed by 3 bases and J by 6 bases, leaving 4 bases between them. The germline V gene has CDR1 SGHVS and CDR2 FNYEAQ. CDR3 residues: CASSFWDTQYF. The CDR3 bases are TGTGCCAGCAGCTTCTGGGATACGCAGTATTTT. Full variable domain (outside the CDR3, taken from reference TRBV7-6 and TRBJ2-3): GAGVSQSPRYKVTKRGQDVALRCDPISGHVSLYWYRQALGQGPEFLTYFNYEAQQDKSGLPNDRFSAERPEGSISTLTIQRTEQRDSAMYRCASSFWDTQYFGPGTRLTVL.

The rearrangement joins TRBV6-4 to TRBJ2-3; D unresolved. From germline, CDR1 is MRHNA and CDR2 SNTAGT. The CDR3 is made up of 14 amino acids. The V end lost 3 bases, the J end lost 2 bases, and 9 bases lay between the germline ends. The CDR3 sequence is CASSEMASTDTQYF. The CDR3 nucleotides are TGTGCCAGCAGTGAAATGGCGTCCACAGATACGCAGTATTTT.

This rearrangement joins TRBV4-2 to TRBJ1-4; D is unresolved. Trimming left V 2 bases short and J 7 bases short, with 20 bases between. This CDR3 comprises 17 residues. Germline assignment: CDR1 LGHNA and CDR2 YNFKEQ. CDR3 sequence reads: CASSQKITAGRREKLFF. CDR3 DNA sequence: TGTGCCAGCAGCCAAAAAATCACGGCTGGTCGGCGTGAAAAACTGTTTTTT.

The chain links TRBV18 to TRBJ1-5; the match to TRBD1 covers 9 bases. The germline CDR1 and CDR2 sequences are KGHSH and LQKENI. CDR3 length: 15 amino acids. The ends lost 3 bases at V and 6 bases at J; junction bases unmatched: 6. CDR3 DNA: TGTGCCAGCTCACCTACCGGGACAGGGATTCAGCCCCAGCATTTT. Amino acids: CASSPTGTGIQPQHF.

The rearrangement uses TRBV29-1 and TRBJ2-7; D might be TRBD1 (8 bases). The V and J ends lost 3 bases and 5 bases respectively, with 17 bases between them. The CDR3 covers 14 residues. Germline V gene data show CDR1 as SQVTM and CDR2 as ANQGSEA. CDR3 in DNA: TGCAGCGTTGAGTCAGGTACAGGGGGGGACGAGCAGTACTTC. This sequence encodes CSVESGTGGDEQYF.

The J gene is TRBJ2-7, the V gene TRBV7-8, with D perhaps matching TRBD1 or TRBD2 (7 bases each). The V end was cut by 5 bases, the J end by 11 bases, with 16 bases between. Germline CDR1 is SGHVS and CDR2 is FQNEAQ. The CDR3 totals 12 residues. This CDR3 is CASSTPGGDEYF. The CDR3 coding sequence is TGTGCCAGCAGCACCCCAGGGGGGGATGAGTACTTC. Supplemented by reference TRBV7-8 and TRBJ2-7, the full variable domain reads GAGVSQSPRYKVAKRGQDVALRCDPISGHVSLFWYQQALGQGPEFLTYFQNEAQLDKSGLPSDRFFAERPEGSVSTLKIQRTQQEDSAVYLCASSTPGGDEYFGPGTRLTVT.

A remark on this clone: Because the CDR3 is missing its conserved closing phenylalanine or tryptophan, this is likely a read error. The DNA is omitted, as the CDR3 cannot be located on it reliably, and the CDR3 follows TCRdb's listing. V and J are TRBV9 and TRBJ1-6. The CDR3 is 12 residues long, counting both termini. The germline CDR1 and CDR2 sequences are SGDLS and YYNGEE. This CDR3 is CASSVAWRGRRG.

This sequence joins TRBV3-1 (or the pseudogene TRBV3-2) and TRBJ1-5; a weak D match, TRBD1 (6 bases). Trimming took 0 bases from V and 7 from J, leaving 10 bases between them. The germline V gene encodes CDR1 LGHDT and CDR2 YNNKEL (reference sequence). CDR3 length: 14 residues. The CDR3 spells CASSQDLGGQPQHF. The CDR3 nucleotides are TGTGCCAGCAGCCAAGATTTGGGGGGCCAGCCCCAGCATTTT.